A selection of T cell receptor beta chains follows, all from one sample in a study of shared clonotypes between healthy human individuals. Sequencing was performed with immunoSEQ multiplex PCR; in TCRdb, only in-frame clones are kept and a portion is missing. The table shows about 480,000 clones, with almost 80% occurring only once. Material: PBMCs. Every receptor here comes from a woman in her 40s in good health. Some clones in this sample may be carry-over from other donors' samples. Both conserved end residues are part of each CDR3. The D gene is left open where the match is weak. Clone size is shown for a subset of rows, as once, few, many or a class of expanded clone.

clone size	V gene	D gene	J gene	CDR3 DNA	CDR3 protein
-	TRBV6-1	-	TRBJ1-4	TGTGCCAGCAGTGACGTAGGGGTGGGAAAACTGTTTTTT	CASSDVGVGKLFF
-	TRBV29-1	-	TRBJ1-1	TGCAGCGTTGAAGAGGCAGGGAGAGCTTTCTTT	CSVEEAGRAFF
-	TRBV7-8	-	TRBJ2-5	TGTGCCAGCAGCCAGGACGCAGGAGAAGGGGAGACCCAGTACTTC	CASSQDAGEGETQYF
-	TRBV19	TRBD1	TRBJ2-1	TGTGCCAGTAGTGTCGGGACAGGGGAGACTGAGCAGTTCTTC	CASSVGTGETEQFF
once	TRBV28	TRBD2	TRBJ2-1	TGTGCCAGCAGTGGGACTAGCGGGAACCAAAGCTCCTACAATGAGCAGTTCTTC	CASSGTSGNQSSYNEQFF
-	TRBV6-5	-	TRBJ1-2	TGTGCCAGCAGTTCGACAGGCTATGGCTACACCTTC	CASSSTGYGYTF
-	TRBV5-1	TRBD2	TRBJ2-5	TGCGCCAGCAGCTTGGTATACAAGTTCGGGAGGGAAAGAAGCCAAGAGACCCAGTACTTC	CASSLVYKFGRERSQETQYF
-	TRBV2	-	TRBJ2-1	TGTGCCAGCAGGGTGGGGGGATATGAGCAGTTCTTC	CASRVGGYEQFF
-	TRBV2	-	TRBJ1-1	TGTGCCAGCACCGAGGGAGGGGATGGGTTTGAAGCTTTCTTT	CASTEGGDGFEAFF
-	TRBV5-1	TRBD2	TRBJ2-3	TGCGCCAGCAGCCTTGGGGGGGTATTTGATACGCAGTATTTT	CASSLGGVFDTQYF
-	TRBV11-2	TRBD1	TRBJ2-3	TGTGCCAGCAGCCCGGACAGGGTGTTATCAGATACGCAGTATTTT	CASSPDRVLSDTQYF
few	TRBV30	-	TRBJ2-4	TGTGCCTGGACCCCGTCCATCGACAGGTTTGGGGCCAAAAACATTCAGTACTTC	CAWTPSIDRFGAKNIQYF
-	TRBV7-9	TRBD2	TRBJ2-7	TGTGCCAGCAGCTTCGCTCTAGCGGGAGCCTACGAGCAGTACTTC	CASSFALAGAYEQYF
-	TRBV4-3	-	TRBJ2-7	TGCGCCAGCAGCCATACTTGGCCGGGCGAGCAGTACTTC	CASSHTWPGEQYF
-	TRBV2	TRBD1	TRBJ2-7	TGTGCCAGCAGCCGGGGACAGCCGGGTTCCTACGAGCAGTACTTC	CASSRGQPGSYEQYF
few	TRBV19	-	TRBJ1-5	TGTGCCAGTAGTATGGGCCAGGGTGGGGGTCAGCCCCAGCATTTT	CASSMGQGGGQPQHF
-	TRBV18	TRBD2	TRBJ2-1	TGTGCCAGCTCACCACCGGGAGCGGGAGGGAATTACAATGAGCAGTTCTTC	CASSPPGAGGNYNEQFF
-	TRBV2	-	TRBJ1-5	TGTGCCAGCAGTGAAGAAGGGGGTGGCAATCAGCCCCAGCATTTT	CASSEEGGGNQPQHF
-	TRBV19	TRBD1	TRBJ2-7	TGTGCCAGTAGTACATCCTGGACAGGGGCCTACGAGCAGTACTTC	CASSTSWTGAYEQYF
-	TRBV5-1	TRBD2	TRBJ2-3	TGCGCCAGCAGCCCACCTAGCGGGACTAGCACAGATACGCAGTATTTT	CASSPPSGTSTDTQYF
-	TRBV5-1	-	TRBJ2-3	TGCGCCAGCAGCTTGGAGGGCACAGATACGCAGTATTTT	CASSLEGTDTQYF
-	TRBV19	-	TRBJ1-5	TGTGCCAGTAGATATAGCAATCAGCCCCAGCATTTT	CASRYSNQPQHF
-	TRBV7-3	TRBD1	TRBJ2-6	TGTGCCAGCTTGGGGCGGACAGGGATCCCTCTCTCTGGGGCCAACGTCCTGACTTTC	CASLGRTGIPLSGANVLTF
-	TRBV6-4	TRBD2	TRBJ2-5	TGTGCCAGCAGTCCTAGCGGGAGCCAAGAGACCCAGTACTTC	CASSPSGSQETQYF
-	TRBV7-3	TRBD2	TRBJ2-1	TGTGCCAGCAGCTTAGGGAGGGCCTCCTACAATGAGCAGTTCTTC	CASSLGRASYNEQFF
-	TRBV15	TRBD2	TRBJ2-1	TGTGCCACCAGCGGGCTAGCGGGAGTCTATGAGCAGTTCTTC	CATSGLAGVYEQFF
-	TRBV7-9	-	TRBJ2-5	TGTGCCAGCAGGAGGGACGGATCGGTGGAGACCCAGTACTTC	CASRRDGSVETQYF
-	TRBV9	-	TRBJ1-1	TGTGCCAGCAGCGAAACAGGGACGATCACTGAAGCTTTCTTT	CASSETGTITEAFF
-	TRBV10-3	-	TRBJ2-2	TGTGCCATCAGTGGGATCGACACCGGGGAGCTGTTTTTT	CAISGIDTGELFF
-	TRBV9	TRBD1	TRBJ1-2	TGTGCCAGCAGCCCCCCCTCAGGAGGGGACAGGGGAGGCTATGGCTACACCTTC	CASSPPSGGDRGGYGYTF
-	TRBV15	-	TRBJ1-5	TGTGCCACCAGCAGAGATGAGGAGGATCAGCCCCAGCATTTT	CATSRDEEDQPQHF
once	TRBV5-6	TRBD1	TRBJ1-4	TGTGCCAGCAGCTTGGACAGGGGGGAAAAACTGTTTTTT	CASSLDRGEKLFF
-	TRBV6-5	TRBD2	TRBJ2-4	TGTGCCAGCCTAGCGGGAAACATTCAGTACTTC	CASLAGNIQYF
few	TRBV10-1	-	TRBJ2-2	TGCGCCAGCAGTGACCCGGAACAGGGAAAGGCCGGGGAGCTGTTTTTT	CASSDPEQGKAGELFF
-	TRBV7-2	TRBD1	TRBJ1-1	TGTGCCAGCAGCTTAGGGGGACAGGGGAACACTGAAGCTTTCTTT	CASSLGGQGNTEAFF
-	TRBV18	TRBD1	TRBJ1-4	TGTGCCAGCTCACCCCGGACAGGGATGGCTGAAAAACTGTTTTTT	CASSPRTGMAEKLFF
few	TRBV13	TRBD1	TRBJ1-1	TGTGCCAGCAGCTTACAGGGGGTGAGGACTGAAGCTTTCTTT	CASSLQGVRTEAFF
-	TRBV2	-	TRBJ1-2	TGTGCCAGCAGTGAAAGCTGGGGGGGCGGCTACACCTTC	CASSESWGGGYTF
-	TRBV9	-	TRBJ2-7	TGTGCCAGCAGCGTAGGTCCGGGGGACGAGCAGTACTTC	CASSVGPGDEQYF
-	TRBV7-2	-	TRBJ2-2	TGTGCCAGCAGCTTAGTTTCCCAGCCCAGTCAAAGGGAGCTGTTTTTT	CASSLVSQPSQRELFF
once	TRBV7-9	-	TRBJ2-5	TGTGCCAGCAGCTTAGCACAGGGCAGGAGGGAGACCCAGTACTTC	CASSLAQGRRETQYF
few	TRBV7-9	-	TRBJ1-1	TGTGCCAGCAGCTATTACGGGACTGAAGCTTTCTTT	CASSYYGTEAFF
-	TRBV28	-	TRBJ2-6	TGTGCCAGCAGCAAATTGACCTCTGGGGCCAACGTCCTGACTTTC	CASSKLTSGANVLTF
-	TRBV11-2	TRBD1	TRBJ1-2	TGTGCCAGCAGCTCCCGGACAGGGGAAGTTAACTATGGCTACACCTTC	CASSSRTGEVNYGYTF
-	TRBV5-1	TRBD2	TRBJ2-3	TGCGCCAGCAGCCGGAGCGGGAGTACAGATACGCAGTATTTT	CASSRSGSTDTQYF
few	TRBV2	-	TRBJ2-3	TGTGCCAGCAGTGGGGGGCAGGCAGCAGATACGCAGTATTTT	CASSGGQAADTQYF
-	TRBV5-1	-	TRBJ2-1	TGCGCCAGCAGCCCCTTAGGCCTAGCCAGTGAGCAGTTCTTC	CASSPLGLASEQFF
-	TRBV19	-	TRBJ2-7	TGTGCCAGTAGTACCGGACAGTCCTACGAGCAGTACTTC	CASSTGQSYEQYF
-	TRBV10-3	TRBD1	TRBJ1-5	TGTGCCATCGGACAGGGGGCTAATCAGCCCCAGCATTTT	CAIGQGANQPQHF
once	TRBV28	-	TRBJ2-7	TGTGCCAGCAGTCCAACTCAGGGGGGCCGACACTACGAGCAGTACTTC	CASSPTQGGRHYEQYF
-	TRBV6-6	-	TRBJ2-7	TGTGCCAGCGACTCGCACATTAACGAGCAGTACTTC	CASDSHINEQYF
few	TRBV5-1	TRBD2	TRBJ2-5	TGCGCCAGCAAACGAGCGGGAGGGTCGGAGACCCAGTACTTC	CASKRAGGSETQYF
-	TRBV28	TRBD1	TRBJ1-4	TGTGCCAGCAGTCCAGATAACTACAGGGGTGAAAAACTGTTTTTT	CASSPDNYRGEKLFF
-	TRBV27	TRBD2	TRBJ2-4	TGTGCCAGCAGTTCAATCGGGTCCGGGGGGAACATTCAGTACTTC	CASSSIGSGGNIQYF
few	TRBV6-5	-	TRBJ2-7	TGTGCCAGCAGTTACTCGAGGTACGAGCAGTACTTC	CASSYSRYEQYF